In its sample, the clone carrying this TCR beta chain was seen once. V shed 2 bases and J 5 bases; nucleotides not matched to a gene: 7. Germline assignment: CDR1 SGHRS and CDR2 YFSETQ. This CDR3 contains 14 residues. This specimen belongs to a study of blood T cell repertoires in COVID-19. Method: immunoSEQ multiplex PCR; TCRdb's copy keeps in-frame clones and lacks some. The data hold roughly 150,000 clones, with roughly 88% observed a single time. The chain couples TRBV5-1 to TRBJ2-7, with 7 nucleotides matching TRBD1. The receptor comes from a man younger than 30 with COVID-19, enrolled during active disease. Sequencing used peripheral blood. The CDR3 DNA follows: TGCGCCAGCAGCTTAGGTAGGGGGCCTAACGAGCAGTACTTC. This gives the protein CASSLGRGPNEQYF. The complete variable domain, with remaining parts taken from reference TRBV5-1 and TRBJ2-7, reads KAGVTQTPRYLIKTRGQQVTLSCSPISGHRSVSWYQQTPGQGLQFLFEYFSETQRNKGNFPGRFSGRQFSNSRSEMNVSTLELGDSALYLCASSLGRGPNEQYFGPGTRLTVT.